This T cell receptor (beta chain) derives from a study of T cells in Graves' hyperthyroidism and ophthalmopathy. Across the study: Sampling of peripheral blood happened at initial diagnosis, prior to any treatment. Notes on the study in general: Researchers report that a 13 V-J model separated ophthalmopathy from stable hyperthyroidism.

Uncontrolled infection, other autoimmune disease, pregnancy or lactation barred patients from enrollment. Authors of the study amplified TCR beta CDR3 regions from RNA transcripts. HTBI primers were employed in a first-round RT-PCR of the TCR CDR3. TCRdb passed the multiplex PCR reads through MiXCR, listing each CDR3 protein once. This sample has roughly 500,000 distinct CDR3 sequences; more than 15% occur once, and the top ten carry around 32%. This clonotype was picked up many times. Its target is not known. Germline lookup yields CDR1 LGHDT and CDR2 YNNKEL (reference sequence). Germline trimming cut 0 bases from V and 5 bases from J; bases unmatched to any gene: 13. There are 18 residues in the CDR3.

The receptor's source is a woman in her 30s with Graves' ophthalmopathy. This sequence joins TRBV3-1 and TRBJ1-5, with 7 nucleotides matching TRBD1. Sequencing input: blood. The CDR3 loop reads CASSQDGGGTVPYQPQHF. The CDR3 DNA reads as TGTGCCAGCAGCCAAGATGGGGGTGGGACAGTTCCCTATCAGCCCCAGCATTTT.